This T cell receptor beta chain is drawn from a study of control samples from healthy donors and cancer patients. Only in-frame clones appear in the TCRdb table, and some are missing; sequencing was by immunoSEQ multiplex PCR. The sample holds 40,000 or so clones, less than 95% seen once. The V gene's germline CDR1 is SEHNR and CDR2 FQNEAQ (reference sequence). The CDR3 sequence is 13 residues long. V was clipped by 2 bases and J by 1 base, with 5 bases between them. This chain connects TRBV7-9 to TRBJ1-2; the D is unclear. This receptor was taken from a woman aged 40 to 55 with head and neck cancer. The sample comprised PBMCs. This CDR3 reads CASSLLSNYGYTF. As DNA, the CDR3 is TGTGCCAGCAGCTTATTGAGTAACTATGGCTACACCTTC.